This note documents a single T cell receptor (beta chain) sequence. Its target is not known. This table comes from immunoSEQ multiplex PCR, and its TCRdb copy is limited to in-frame clones, with some not included. The profile shows 70,000 to 75,000 clones, 84% of them singletons. Each patient supplied 1 to 8 pretreatment and on-treatment samples. The data belong to a study of PD-L1 blockade in urothelial cancer. Study background: The analyses of blood took place 3 weeks (second dose) and 6 weeks after treatment start. Reported median T cell count for blood samples was roughly 150,000.

This CDR3 spans 14 amino acids. Looked up from germline, CDR1 is SGHVS and CDR2 is FNYEAQ. V lost 4 bases to trimming and J lost 7 bases; unmatched junction nucleotides: 5. Study-wide results and caveats: It was durable-benefit patients whose tumor-associated blood clones expanded more at 3 weeks.

Sequencing was performed on PBMCs, taken around atezolizumab (anti-PD-L1) treatment. J is TRBJ2-2 and V is TRBV7-6, with 8 nucleotides matching TRBD1. The source of this sequence is a man between 65 and 85 years old with urothelial cancer. The CDR3 DNA follows: TGTGCCAGCAGCTCCCAGGGGGCCCACGGGGAGCTGTTTTTT. Protein: CASSSQGAHGELFF.